A single sample is the source of the 17 T cell receptor beta chains below, sequenced in a study of T-cell reconstitution after alpha-beta-depleted transplantation in children. Unique molecular identifiers were incorporated during preparation of the TCRbeta library. Each CDR3 protein gets one entry after TCRdb re-called the PCR reads with MiXCR. The sample yields more than 200,000 distinct CDR3 sequences, 9.7% seen once. The source was PBMCs from the stem cell graft donor, collected from the stem cell graft. These receptors were obtained from a human donor who donated a stem cell graft to a child with SCID.

This clonotype has at least ten counts. The rearrangement joins TRBV27 to TRBJ1-2; possibly TRBD1 for D (6 bases). The V gene lost 5 bases and the J gene lost 8 bases, with 24 bases spanning the gap. CDR3 length: 16 residues. Germline loops: CDR1 MNHEY, CDR2 SMNVEV (reference sequence). CDR3 protein: CASSGTHSQGPRGYTF. CDR3 nucleotides: TGTGCCAGCAGTGGCACCCATTCACAGGGTCCCCGGGGCTACACCTTC.

This clonotype was seen ten or more times. J is TRBJ2-1 and V is TRBV11-3; 13 nucleotides line up with TRBD2. The V and J ends lost 5 bases and 2 bases, in that order; junction bases with no gene match: 3. The V gene's germline CDR1 is SGHNT and CDR2 YENEEA. The CDR3 extends over 16 amino acids. For the CDR3, the DNA is TGTGCCAGCAGCGCGGGACTAGCGGGAACCTACAATGAGCAGTTCTTC. Translation gives CASSAGLAGTYNEQFF.

The chain joins TRBV19 to TRBJ2-3; the match to TRBD1 covers 9 bases. Germline lookup yields CDR1 LNHDA and CDR2 SQIVND (reference sequence). The CDR3 spans 16 residues. V trimming: 2 bases; J trimming: 0 bases; junction bases outside the gene matches: 3. CDR3 nucleotides: TGTGCCAGTAGTATACGGACAGGGGATAGCACAGATACGCAGTATTTT. Its translation is CASSIRTGDSTDTQYF. The variable domain in full, with the rest retrieved from reference TRBV19 and TRBJ2-3, is DGGITQSPKYLFRKEGQNVTLSCEQNLNHDAMYWYRQDPGQGLRLIYYSQIVNDFQKGDIAEGYSVSREKKESFPLTVTSAQKNPTAFYLCASSIRTGDSTDTQYFGPGTRLTVL.

This clonotype was observed a handful of times. This CDR3 is CASSLWGAGEKLFF. In DNA form, the CDR3 reads TGCGCCAGCTCCCTCTGGGGGGCAGGGGAAAAACTGTTTTTT. The rearrangement uses TRBV5-1 and TRBJ1-4, with a possible D match to TRBD1 (6 bases). Germline values: CDR1 SGHRS, CDR2 YFSETQ. Trimming removed 7 bases from V and 8 bases from J, with 18 bases in between. The length of the CDR3 is 14 residues.

The table lists this clonotype with many counts. The chain has TRBV18 and TRBJ1-5, with 7 bases that match TRBD1. The CDR3 spans 18 residues. The V and J ends lost 4 bases and 0 bases, in that order; junction bases with no gene match: 12. Per the germline V gene, CDR1 is KGHSH and CDR2 is LQKENI. Written as DNA, the CDR3 is TGTGCCAGCTCACTTAGACAGGGCGACGGTTATAGCAATCAGCCCCAGCATTTT. It codes for CASSLRQGDGYSNQPQHF.

This chain connects TRBV20-1 to TRBJ2-1; 12 nucleotides agree with TRBD2. Germline CDR1 and CDR2: DFQATT and SNEGSKA (reference sequence). CDR3 size: 16 residues. V gave up 1 base and J gave up 4 bases; unmatched junction bases: 5. The CDR3 loop reads CSARGLTSGRYNEQFF. The DNA for the CDR3 is TGCAGTGCTAGAGGACTCACTAGCGGGAGGTACAATGAGCAGTTCTTC.

There are many counts of this clonotype. The chain uses TRBV28 and TRBJ2-1, with a possible D match to TRBD2 (5 bases). CDR3 length: 12 residues. Per the germline V gene, CDR1 is MDHEN and CDR2 is SYDVKM. V dropped 7 bases and J dropped 7 bases, with 11 bases sitting between them. The CDR3 reads CASTSRENEQFF. For the CDR3, the DNA is TGTGCCAGCACTTCGAGGGAAAATGAGCAGTTCTTC.

The chain links TRBV18 to TRBJ2-7; 11 positions agree with TRBD2. In germline, CDR1 is KGHSH, CDR2 LQKENI. V gave up 6 bases and J gave up 2 bases; unmatched junction bases: 6. The CDR3 length is 15 residues. CDR3 DNA sequence: TGTGCCAGCTCTCCTAGCGGGGGGCCAGCCTACGAGCAGTACTTC. It codes for CASSPSGGPAYEQYF.

This clonotype was observed at least ten times. The rearrangement joins TRBV27 to TRBJ2-7, with 9 bases fitting TRBD1. V lost 3 bases to trimming and J lost 0 bases; unmatched junction nucleotides: 6. Per the germline V gene, CDR1 is MNHEY and CDR2 is SMNVEV (reference sequence). This CDR3 is 16 amino acids long. CDR3 sequence: CASSFLRTGASYEQYF. DNA of the CDR3: TGTGCCAGCAGTTTTCTCCGGACAGGGGCCTCCTACGAGCAGTACTTC.

At least ten counts were recorded for this clonotype. The chain combines TRBV24-1 with TRBJ2-3, with 8 bases identical to TRBD1. The CDR3 length is 15 residues. Germline CDR1 reads KGHDR; CDR2 reads SFDVKD. The trim removed 5 bases at V and 4 bases at J, leaving 7 bases unmatched. The CDR3 spells CATSATGALADTQYF. The DNA for the CDR3 is TGTGCCACCAGTGCGACAGGGGCATTAGCAGATACGCAGTATTTT.

This clonotype was observed at least ten times. The gene calls are TRBV10-3 and TRBJ2-2; no clear D. Trimming shortened V by 6 bases and J by 6 bases, and 14 bases separated the two germline ends. The CDR3 extends over 14 amino acids. Germline CDR1 and CDR2: ENHRY and SYGVKD. CDR3 residues: CAIRSWTSPGELFF. The CDR3 DNA sequence: TGTGCCATCAGATCTTGGACCTCACCCGGGGAGCTGTTTTTT.

This clonotype was seen many times. This sequence joins TRBV5-1 and TRBJ2-7, with 9 bases fitting TRBD1. The germline CDR1 and CDR2 sequences are SGHRS and YFSETQ. After removal of 3 bases from V and 0 bases from J, the junction contained 4 bases not matched to a gene. The length of the CDR3 is 15 residues. In DNA form, the CDR3 reads TGCGCCAGCAGCTCCCGGACAGGGGCCTCCTACGAGCAGTACTTC. It is translated as CASSSRTGASYEQYF.

In this sample, this clonotype turned up once. V gene TRBV2 combines with J gene TRBJ1-1, with D maybe TRBD1 (6 bases). The CDR3 contains 14 residues. Germline V gene sequence: CDR1 SNHLY, CDR2 FYNNEI. Trimming cost V 4 bases and J 5 bases, with 14 bases left between them. The CDR3 here is CASSVGGAYTEAFF. The CDR3 bases are TGTGCCAGCAGTGTAGGGGGGGCGTATACTGAAGCTTTCTTT.

This clonotype was detected many times. This chain connects TRBV10-2 to TRBJ1-1, with a possible D match to TRBD1 (6 bases). V lost 5 bases and J 5 bases, leaving 12 bases between the germline ends. Germline CDR1 WSHSY, CDR2 SAAADI. The CDR3 totals 13 residues. CDR3 DNA sequence: TGCGCCAGCAGTCTCACAGGGAGGACTGAAGCTTTCTTT. It is translated as CASSLTGRTEAFF.

This clonotype came up many times. The rearrangement joins TRBV5-1 to TRBJ2-3; TRBD2 matches 12 bases. The CDR3 loop spans 18 amino acids. Germline trimming cut 4 bases from V and 5 bases from J; bases unmatched to any gene: 14. CDR1 SGHRS and CDR2 YFSETQ come from the germline V gene. The CDR3, as DNA: TGCGCCAGCAGCCTAAGACCCCCATCTAGCGGGGGGGAAGATACGCAGTATTTT. Translation: CASSLRPPSSGGEDTQYF.

This clonotype has ten or more counts. The rearrangement joins TRBV7-2 to TRBJ2-1, with 7 bases identical to TRBD2. The CDR3 is made up of 15 amino acids. The germline gives CDR1 SGHTA, CDR2 FQGNSA. The ends lost 5 bases at V and 8 bases at J; junction bases unmatched: 12. The DNA for the CDR3 is TGTGCCAGCAGCCCCCGGGGGGACTACAGAGATGAGCAGTTCTTC. Protein product: CASSPRGDYRDEQFF. The entire variable domain, with the rest obtained from reference TRBV7-2 and TRBJ2-1, is as follows: GAGVSQSPSNKVTEKGKDVELRCDPISGHTALYWYRQSLGQGLEFLIYFQGNSAPDKSGLPSDRFSAERTGGSVSTLTIQRTQQEDSAVYLCASSPRGDYRDEQFFGPGTRLTVL.

This clonotype has just a few counts. The chain uses TRBV10-3 and TRBJ1-1; D is unclear. The length of the CDR3 is 12 residues. V was shortened by 5 bases and J by 4 bases, with 8 bases between the two germline ends. Germline CDR1 is ENHRY and CDR2 is SYGVKD. CDR3 DNA: TGTGCCATCAGTCGCGGGGTCACTGAAGCTTTCTTT. It encodes CAISRGVTEAFF.